A single sample is the source of the 25 T cell receptor beta chains below, sequenced in a study of CD8 T cells in Susac syndrome. RNA totalling roughly 0.45 to 1 ug underwent reverse transcription with random hexamers. TCRdb passed the immunoSEQ multiplex PCR reads through MiXCR, listing each CDR3 protein once. The repertoire consists of about 140,000 distinct CDR3 sequences, with roughly 94% occurring once and the leading ten covering 0.25% to 0.3%. Sequencing was carried out using CD8+ T cells from PBMCs. The receptors shown here come from a human donor in good health.

In its sample, this clonotype was seen once. The V and J genes are TRBV7-8 and TRBJ2-3, with unresolved D. Trimming pared 4 bases from V and 4 bases from J, leaving 18 bases between. There are 16 residues in the CDR3. Germline V gives CDR1 SGHVS, CDR2 FQNEAQ. CDR3 in amino acids: CASSSAGPPLPDTQYF. The CDR3 DNA sequence: TGTGCCAGCAGCTCCGCCGGGCCCCCCCTACCAGATACGCAGTATTTT.

The chain uses TRBV24-1 and TRBJ2-3; 12 nucleotides match TRBD2. The V gene's germline CDR1 is KGHDR and CDR2 SFDVKD. The CDR3 loop spans 16 amino acids. V lost 4 bases to trimming and J lost 4 bases; unmatched junction nucleotides: 5. CDR3 protein: CATSDLAGGLADTQYF. The CDR3 coding sequence is TGTGCCACCAGTGACCTAGCGGGAGGGCTTGCAGATACGCAGTATTTT.

This chain connects TRBV20-1 to TRBJ2-1, with TRBD2 matching 11 bases. The CDR3 covers 14 residues. The J segment lost 7 bases and the V segment lost 2 bases, leaving 4 bases of the junction unmatched. Germline V gives CDR1 DFQATT, CDR2 SNEGSKA (reference sequence). The CDR3 bases are TGCAGTGCTAGAAGCCTAGCGGGAGGTAATGAGCAGTTCTTC. This encodes CSARSLAGGNEQFF.

The rearrangement links TRBV3-1 to TRBJ2-1; 8 bases match TRBD2. Germline loops: CDR1 LGHDT, CDR2 YNNKEL (reference sequence). Trimming cost V 0 bases and J 4 bases; bases outside gene matches: 2. The CDR3 runs to 15 residues. The CDR3 loop reads CASSQDSGKYNEQFF. In DNA form, the CDR3 reads TGTGCCAGCAGCCAAGATAGCGGGAAGTACAATGAGCAGTTCTTC.

In nucleotides, the CDR3 is TGCAGTGCTGACCTTAACACTGAAGCTTTCTTT. This gives the protein CSADLNTEAFF. This chain joins TRBV20-1 and TRBJ1-1, with D uncertain. V dropped 5 bases and J dropped 2 bases, with 6 bases sitting between them. CDR3 length equals 11 residues. The germline V gene encodes CDR1 DFQATT and CDR2 SNEGSKA (reference sequence).

This chain links TRBV6-5 with TRBJ1-2; D uncertain. The ends were cut back, 2 bases at V and 10 bases at J, with 14 bases in the middle. This CDR3 spans 13 amino acids. Germline V lookup: CDR1 MNHEY, CDR2 SVGAGI. This CDR3 is CASSYRLGEDYTF. The CDR3 DNA sequence: TGTGCCAGCAGTTACCGGCTAGGCGAGGACTACACCTTC.

V is TRBV5-4 and J is TRBJ2-5; D could derive from TRBD1 or TRBD2 (5 bases each). The V gene lost 4 bases and the J gene lost 3 bases, with 16 bases spanning the gap. This CDR3 comprises 15 residues. Per the germline V gene, CDR1 is SGHNT and CDR2 is YYREEE (reference sequence). The CDR3 DNA reads as TGTGCCAGCAGCGCCTTCCGGGACGTAGAAGAGACCCAGTACTTC. This encodes CASSAFRDVEETQYF.

This chain links TRBV30 with TRBJ2-7; D perhaps matches TRBD2 (6 bases). Trimming removed 2 bases from V and 5 bases from J, with 16 bases in between. The CDR3 is made up of 14 amino acids. CDR1 and CDR2 (germline): GTSNPN, SVGIG (reference sequence). The CDR3 loop reads CAWSLSGLSHEQYF. In DNA form, the CDR3 reads TGTGCCTGGAGTCTCAGCGGGTTGTCTCACGAGCAGTACTTC.

J is TRBJ2-1 and V is TRBV6-1; the match to TRBD2 covers 7 bases. Germline loops: CDR1 MNHNS, CDR2 SASEGT. The CDR3 is 16 residues long. J lost 7 bases, V lost 2 bases, and 11 bases had no gene match. DNA for the CDR3: TGTGCCAGCAGTGAAAGAAGGCGGGGGTCGGGAAATGAGCAGTTCTTC. Protein product: CASSERRRGSGNEQFF.

This clonotype was seen a single time. The chain carries TRBV11-1 and TRBJ2-7; 9 bases match TRBD2. The junction had 10 bases not matched to a gene; V was cut back by 4 bases and J by 3 bases. The CDR3 covers 16 residues. The germline V gene has CDR1 SGHAT and CDR2 FQDESV (reference sequence). The CDR3 DNA sequence: TGTGCCAGCAGCTGGGGGGTGACTAGCGGAGACTACGAGCAGTACTTC. Residues: CASSWGVTSGDYEQYF. The whole variable domain, filled in from reference TRBV11-1 and TRBJ2-7, reads EAEVAQSPRYKITEKSQAVAFWCDPISGHATLYWYRQILGQGPELLVQFQDESVVDDSQLPKDRFSAERLKGVDSTLKIQPAELGDSAMYLCASSWGVTSGDYEQYFGPGTRLTVT.

This CDR3 reads CATSRDSLGPGDTQYF. The DNA for the CDR3 is TGTGCCACCAGCAGAGATTCGTTAGGGCCGGGAGATACGCAGTATTTT. The chain links TRBV15 to TRBJ2-3; D is uncertain. The CDR3 is made up of 16 amino acids. Trimming removed 0 bases at V and 5 bases at J, with 15 bases between. CDR1 and CDR2 from the germline V gene are LNHNV and YYDKDF (reference sequence). The whole variable domain, remainder taken from reference TRBV15 and TRBJ2-3, is DAMVIQNPRYQVTQFGKPVTLSCSQTLNHNVMYWYQQKSSQAPKLLFHYYDKDFNNEADTPDNFQSRRPNTSFCFLDIRSPGLGDTAMYLCATSRDSLGPGDTQYFGPGTRLTVL.

This chain links TRBV12-3 or TRBV12-4 with TRBJ2-7; D unclear. The ends were cut back, 5 bases at V and 5 bases at J, with 7 bases in the middle. This CDR3 is 11 amino acids long. The CDR3 DNA is TGTGCCAGCAGTCGGTCTGACGAGCAGTACTTC. Residues: CASSRSDEQYF.

The genes are TRBV4-3 and TRBJ2-1; D not resolved. This CDR3 comprises 16 residues. V was trimmed by 1 base and J by 0 bases, leaving 10 bases between them. Germline V gives CDR1 LGHNA, CDR2 YSLEER. The chain's CDR3 is CASSQGHPLSYNEQFF. The CDR3 nucleotides are TGCGCCAGCAGCCAAGGTCACCCCCTCTCCTACAATGAGCAGTTCTTC.

V and J are TRBV11-2 and TRBJ2-3, with D hard to call. V was clipped by 1 base and J by 5 bases, with 7 bases between them. The CDR3 is 13 residues long. CDR1 SGHAT and CDR2 FQNNGV come from the germline V gene. The CDR3 DNA reads TGTGCCAGCAGCTTAGTTATGGTAGATACGCAGTATTTT. Translation gives CASSLVMVDTQYF.

This chain links TRBV27 with TRBJ1-1; the D gene is possibly TRBD1 (6 bases). There are 15 residues in the CDR3. Germline values: CDR1 MNHEY, CDR2 SMNVEV (reference sequence). V dropped 3 bases and J dropped 5 bases, with 16 bases sitting between them. The CDR3 coding sequence is TGTGCCAGCAGTTTCCTGATAGGGGGTAGTACTGAAGCTTTCTTT. Amino acid sequence: CASSFLIGGSTEAFF.

The CDR3 sequence is CASSVGGRIQETQYF. For the CDR3, the DNA is TGTGCCAGCAGCGTAGGGGGACGGATCCAAGAGACCCAGTACTTC. The V call is TRBV9, the J call TRBJ2-5; D possibly matches TRBD1 or TRBD2 (5 bases each). Germline assignment: CDR1 SGDLS and CDR2 YYNGEE. The CDR3 extends over 15 amino acids. The germline V and J ends were trimmed by 0 bases and 1 base, with 10 bases remaining between them. The full variable domain, completed using reference TRBV9 and TRBJ2-5, is DSGVTQTPKHLITATGQRVTLRCSPRSGDLSVYWYQQSLDQGLQFLIQYYNGEERAKGNILERFSAQQFPDLHSELNLSSLELGDSALYFCASSVGGRIQETQYFGPGTRLLVL.

The J gene is TRBJ2-1, the V gene TRBV9; D is unresolved. The germline CDR1 and CDR2 sequences are SGDLS and YYNGEE. This CDR3 has 14 residues. Trimming stripped 7 bases from V and 0 bases from J, with 11 bases between. The CDR3 sequence is CASQASSSYNEQFF. As DNA, the CDR3 is TGTGCCAGCCAAGCGTCTAGCTCCTACAATGAGCAGTTCTTC.

V gene TRBV9 combines with J gene TRBJ2-7; D not certain. Germline V lookup: CDR1 SGDLS, CDR2 YYNGEE. The CDR3 loop spans 13 amino acids. V lost 4 bases, J lost 5 bases, and 13 bases lay in between. CDR3 sequence (DNA): TGTGCCAGCAGCCCCTACAGCGCCGACGAGCAGTACTTC. Translating it yields CASSPYSADEQYF.

V is TRBV5-6 and J is TRBJ2-5; 9 bases fit TRBD1. The V and J ends lost 3 bases and 4 bases, in that order; junction bases with no gene match: 7. Germline CDR1 and CDR2: SGHDT and YYEEEE. CDR3 length: 15 amino acids. Here the CDR3 reads CASSSGTGNGETQYF. Here the CDR3 DNA reads TGTGCCAGCAGCTCTGGGACAGGGAATGGAGAGACCCAGTACTTC.

This sequence joins TRBV5-6 and TRBJ1-5; D is possibly TRBD1 (5 bases). Trimming took 4 bases from V and 2 from J, leaving 7 bases between them. This CDR3 region has 13 residues. Germline V gene lookup returns CDR1 SGHDT and CDR2 YYEEEE. The CDR3 spells CASSTRGNQPQHF. CDR3 bases: TGTGCCAGCAGCACCAGGGGCAATCAGCCCCAGCATTTT. Combining the CDR3 with reference TRBV5-6 and TRBJ1-5 gives the whole variable domain DAGVTQSPTHLIKTRGQQVTLRCSPKSGHDTVSWYQQALGQGPQFIFQYYEEEERQRGNFPDRFSGHQFPNYSSELNVNALLLGDSALYLCASSTRGNQPQHFGDGTRLSIL.

The V gene is TRBV6-5, the J gene TRBJ2-1; D remains unclear. The V gene's germline CDR1 is MNHEY and CDR2 SVGAGI. Trimming took off 2 bases at V and 1 base at J, with 9 bases between the two ends. The CDR3 extends over 15 amino acids. This CDR3 is CASSYGISSYNEQFF. The CDR3 DNA reads TGTGCCAGCAGTTACGGGATCTCTTCCTACAATGAGCAGTTCTTC.

This chain connects TRBV27 to TRBJ2-7; no definite D call. The CDR3 runs 13 residues. Germline CDR1 is MNHEY and CDR2 is SMNVEV (reference sequence). Trimming shortened V by 3 bases and J by 3 bases, and 9 bases separated the two germline ends. The CDR3 region has the DNA TGTGCCAGCAGTTTTGGACGGCTCTACGAGCAGTACTTC. Translation: CASSFGRLYEQYF.

This chain joins TRBV7-9 and TRBJ2-1; D call uncertain. This CDR3 spans 15 amino acids. Trimming left V 5 bases short and J 5 bases short, with 16 bases between. Per germline, CDR1 SEHNR and CDR2 FQNEAQ (reference sequence). CDR3 DNA: TGTGCCAGCAGCCCGACTTCCTTCGCTAACAATGAGCAGTTCTTC. It yields the protein CASSPTSFANNEQFF.

The genes are TRBV4-3 and TRBJ2-7, with 10 bases matching TRBD1. V shed 4 bases, J shed 4 bases, and the junction held 4 bases outside the gene matches. The CDR3 extends over 14 amino acids. The germline V gene has CDR1 LGHNA and CDR2 YSLEER. The CDR3 is CASSPDRGRYEQYF. The DNA for the CDR3 is TGCGCCAGCAGCCCGGACAGGGGGAGATACGAGCAGTACTTC.

The genes are TRBV19 and TRBJ2-2, with D perhaps matching TRBD1 (5 bases). CDR3 length: 15 residues. V was trimmed by 5 bases and J by 0 bases, leaving 10 bases between them. Germline V gene data show CDR1 as LNHDA and CDR2 as SQIVND (reference sequence). The CDR3 DNA sequence: TGTGCCAGTAGTGTCGGACACCCGAACACCGGGGAGCTGTTTTTT. Amino acids: CASSVGHPNTGELFF.